This TCR beta chain is from a study of T cell changes during pregnancy in multiple sclerosis (dated 2019 in TCRdb). Background for the entire study: The study looked at changes in the T cell repertoire across pregnancy in women with multiple sclerosis.

Taken from cysteine to phenylalanine, the CDR3 has 19 residues. CDR3 DNA is the only sequence kept; it has 57 bases, read in frame from the first base. CDR1 MNHEY and CDR2 SMNVEV are derived from the germline V gene (reference sequence). Here V drops 4 bases and J drops 2 bases, and the junction holds 13 bases not matched to any gene. Library preparation employed the immunoSEQ multiplex PCR assay. The table was pulled from immuneACCESS by TCRdb, which kept in-frame rearrangements only. Such tables lose some clones; where checked, under half of the loss comes from unresolved V genes, and the rest has no known cause. This sample lists 84,000 or so clones; about 93% were detected once. The ten largest clones take up 0.7% to 0.95% of the sample. A word on this clone: Its antigen target is currently unknown. Base qualities are not provided; no much larger clone lies one nucleotide away.

The V and J segments used are TRBV27 and TRBJ2-6; 8 bases in between match TRBD1. This clonotype was sampled from a female donor with multiple sclerosis, enrolled in a pregnancy study. Specimen: peripheral blood, collected in the third trimester of pregnancy. The nucleotides read TGTGCCAGCAGTTCCCATCAGACAGGGGCACTCCCTGGGGCCAACGTCCTGACTTTC. This translates into CASSSHQTGALPGANVLTF. With all but the CDR3 taken from the reference TRBV27 and TRBJ2-6 genes, the full variable domain is: EAQVTQNPRYLITVTGKKLTVTCSQNMNHEYMSWYRQDPGLGLRQIYYSMNVEVTDKGDVPEGYKVSRKEKRNFPLILESPSPNQTSLYFCASSSHQTGALPGANVLTFGAGSRLTVL.